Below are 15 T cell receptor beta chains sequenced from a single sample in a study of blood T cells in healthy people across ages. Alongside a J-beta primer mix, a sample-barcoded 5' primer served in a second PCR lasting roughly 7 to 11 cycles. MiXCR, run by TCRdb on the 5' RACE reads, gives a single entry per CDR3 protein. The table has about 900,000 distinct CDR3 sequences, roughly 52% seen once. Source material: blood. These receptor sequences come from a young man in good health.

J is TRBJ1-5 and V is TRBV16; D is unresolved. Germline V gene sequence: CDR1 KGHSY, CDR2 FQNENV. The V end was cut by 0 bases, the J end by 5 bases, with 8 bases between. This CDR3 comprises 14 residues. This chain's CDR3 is CASSQSAGYQPQHF. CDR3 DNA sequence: TGTGCCAGCAGCCAATCCGCGGGTTATCAGCCCCAGCATTTT.

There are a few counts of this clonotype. The CDR3 nucleotides are TGTGCCAGCAGTTCCGAACAGGGTTGGGGAAAAGAAAAACTGTTTTTT. This gives the protein CASSSEQGWGKEKLFF. V usage is TRBV6-5 and J usage is TRBJ1-4; D possibly corresponds to TRBD1 (6 bases). Germline V gives CDR1 MNHEY, CDR2 SVGAGI. With 4 bases removed from V and 8 bases from J, the gap between germline ends came to 20 bases. The CDR3 has 16 residues.

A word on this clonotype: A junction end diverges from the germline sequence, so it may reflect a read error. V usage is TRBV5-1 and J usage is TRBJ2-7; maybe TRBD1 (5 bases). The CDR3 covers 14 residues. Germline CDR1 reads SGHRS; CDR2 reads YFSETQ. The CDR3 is CTSSPSQENYEQYF. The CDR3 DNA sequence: TGCACCAGCAGCCCCTCACAGGAAAATTACGAGCAGTACTTC.

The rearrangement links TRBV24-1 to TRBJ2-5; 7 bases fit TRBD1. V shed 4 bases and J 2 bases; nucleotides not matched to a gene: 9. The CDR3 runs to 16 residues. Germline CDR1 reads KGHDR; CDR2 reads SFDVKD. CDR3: CATSDPMTGSQETQYF. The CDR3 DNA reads TGTGCCACCAGTGACCCCATGACAGGGTCACAAGAGACCCAGTACTTC.

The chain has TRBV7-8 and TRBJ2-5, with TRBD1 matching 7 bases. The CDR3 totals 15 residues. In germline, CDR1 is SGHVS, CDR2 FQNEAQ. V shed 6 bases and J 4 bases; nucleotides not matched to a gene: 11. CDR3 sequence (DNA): TGTGCCAGCAGAACTGAAGGGGGCGGAGGAGAGACCCAGTACTTC. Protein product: CASRTEGGGGETQYF.

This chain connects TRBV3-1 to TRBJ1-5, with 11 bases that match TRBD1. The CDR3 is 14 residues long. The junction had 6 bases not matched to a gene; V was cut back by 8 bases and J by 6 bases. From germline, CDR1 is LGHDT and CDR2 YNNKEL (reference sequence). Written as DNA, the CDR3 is TGTGCCAGCGGGACAGGGGGAGGGAGTCAGCCCCAGCATTTT. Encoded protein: CASGTGGGSQPQHF.

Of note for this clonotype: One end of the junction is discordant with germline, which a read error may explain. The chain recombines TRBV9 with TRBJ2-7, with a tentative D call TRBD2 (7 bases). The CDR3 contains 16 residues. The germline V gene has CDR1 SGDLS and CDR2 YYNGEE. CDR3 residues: CTSTKGGTGGIEEQYF. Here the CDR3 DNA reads TGTACCAGCACCAAAGGCGGGACGGGGGGCATTGAGGAGCAGTACTTC.

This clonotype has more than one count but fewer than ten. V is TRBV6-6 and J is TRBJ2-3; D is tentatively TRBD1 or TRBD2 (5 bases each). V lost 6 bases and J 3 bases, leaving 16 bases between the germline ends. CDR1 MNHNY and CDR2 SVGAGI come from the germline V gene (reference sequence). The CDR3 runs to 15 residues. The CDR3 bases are TGTGCCAGCAGGCGGGCAGGGTCCCAAACAGATACGCAGTATTTT. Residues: CASRRAGSQTDTQYF.

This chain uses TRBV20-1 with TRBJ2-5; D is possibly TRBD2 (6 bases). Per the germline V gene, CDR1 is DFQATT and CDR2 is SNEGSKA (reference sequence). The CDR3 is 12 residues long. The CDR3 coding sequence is TGCAGCGGCGGGGTGTACCAAGAGACCCAGTACTTC. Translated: CSGGVYQETQYF.

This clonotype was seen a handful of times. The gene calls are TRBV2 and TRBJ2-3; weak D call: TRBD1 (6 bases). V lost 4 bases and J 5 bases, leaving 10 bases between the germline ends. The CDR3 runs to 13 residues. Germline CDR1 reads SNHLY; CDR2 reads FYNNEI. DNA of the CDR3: TGTGCCAGCAGTGTACAGGGAAGAGATACGCAGTATTTT. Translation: CASSVQGRDTQYF.

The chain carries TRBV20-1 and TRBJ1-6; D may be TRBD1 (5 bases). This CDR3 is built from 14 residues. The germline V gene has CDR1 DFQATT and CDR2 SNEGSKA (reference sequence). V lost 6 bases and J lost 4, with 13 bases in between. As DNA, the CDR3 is TGCAGTGCCGGGGAGCCAGGGTATAATTCACCCCTCCACTTT. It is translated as CSAGEPGYNSPLHF.

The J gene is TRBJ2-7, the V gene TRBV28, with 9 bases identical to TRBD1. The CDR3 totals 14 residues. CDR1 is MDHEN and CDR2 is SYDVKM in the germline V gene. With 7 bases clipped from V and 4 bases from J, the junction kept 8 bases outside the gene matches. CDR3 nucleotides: TGTGCCAGCACCGTGACAGGGGGGCCTTACGAGCAGTACTTC. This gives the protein CASTVTGGPYEQYF.

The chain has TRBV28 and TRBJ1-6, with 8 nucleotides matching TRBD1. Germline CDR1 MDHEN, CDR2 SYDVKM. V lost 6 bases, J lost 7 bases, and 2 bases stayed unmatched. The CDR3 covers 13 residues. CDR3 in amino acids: CASRTGANSPLHF. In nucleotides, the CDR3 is TGTGCCAGCAGGACAGGGGCCAATTCACCCCTCCACTTT.

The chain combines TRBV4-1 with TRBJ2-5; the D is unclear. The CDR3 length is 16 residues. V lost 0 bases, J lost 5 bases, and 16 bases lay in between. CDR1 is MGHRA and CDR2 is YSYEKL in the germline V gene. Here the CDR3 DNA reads TGCGCCAGCAGCCAAGATAAGGTCGGAGTTTGGGAGACCCAGTACTTC. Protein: CASSQDKVGVWETQYF.

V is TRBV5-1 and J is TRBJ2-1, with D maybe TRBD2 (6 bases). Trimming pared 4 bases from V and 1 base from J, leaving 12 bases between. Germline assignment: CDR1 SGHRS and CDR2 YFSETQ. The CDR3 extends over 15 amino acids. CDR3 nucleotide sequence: TGCGCCAGCAGCAACGCCGGGGGTTCCTACAATGAGCAGTTCTTC. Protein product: CASSNAGGSYNEQFF.